This T cell receptor (beta chain) was sequenced during a study of OX40 agonist ivuxolimab in advanced cancers. Study-wide background: Treatment received earlier with anti-PD-1, anti-PD-L1 or anti-CTLA-4 agents was allowed, and over 30% had some.

On this clone: Its antigen is still unknown.

Study findings and constraints: CD4+ and CD8+ blood T cells expanded clonally by week 6 at 0.1 to 3.0 mg/kg. The 0.1-3.0 mg/kg partial responders had among the lowest clonal expansion.

Assay: immunoSEQ multiplex PCR; the TCRdb copy retains only in-frame clones and omits some. The sample consists of around 30,000 clones, approximately 89% of them appearing once. Peripheral blood came from all dose cohorts at three timepoints. The CDR3 has 15 amino acids. Germline V gene lookup returns CDR1 MNHEY and CDR2 SVGAGI. V trimming: 0 bases; J trimming: 9 bases; junction bases outside the gene matches: 6. V and J are TRBV6-5 and TRBJ2-1; TRBD2 matches 9 bases. This receptor was taken from an adult with an advanced solid tumor such as melanoma, head and neck, liver or kidney cancer. The sample in question was CD4+ or CD8+ T cells sorted from blood, obtained in a trial of the OX40 agonist ivuxolimab. CDR3: CASSYSAGGPLEQFF. The CDR3 DNA reads as TGTGCCAGCAGTTACTCGGCGGGAGGGCCACTTGAGCAGTTCTTC.